The entry that follows covers one T cell receptor (beta chain) sequence. Preparation of the TCRbeta library used unique molecular identifiers. Via MiXCR, TCRdb re-called the PCR reads, giving one row per CDR3 protein. The table lists about 340,000 distinct CDR3 sequences, less than 15% of them singletons, with around 4% in the top ten. This entry comes from a study of T-cell reconstitution after alpha-beta-depleted transplantation in children. The CDR3 consists of 15 residues. CDR1 and CDR2 (germline): DFQATT, SNEGSKA (reference sequence). V was pared by 1 base and J by 2 bases, with 8 bases of the junction left unmatched.

This sequence originates from a human donor who donated a stem cell graft to a child with Fanconi anemia. This chain links TRBV20-1 with TRBJ2-7; 7 positions agree with TRBD2. The sequenced sample was PBMCs, obtained from the stem cell graft. The CDR3 coding sequence is TGCAGTGCTAGAGTAGCTAGCGGAGTCACCTACGAGCAGTACTTC. Its protein product is CSARVASGVTYEQYF.